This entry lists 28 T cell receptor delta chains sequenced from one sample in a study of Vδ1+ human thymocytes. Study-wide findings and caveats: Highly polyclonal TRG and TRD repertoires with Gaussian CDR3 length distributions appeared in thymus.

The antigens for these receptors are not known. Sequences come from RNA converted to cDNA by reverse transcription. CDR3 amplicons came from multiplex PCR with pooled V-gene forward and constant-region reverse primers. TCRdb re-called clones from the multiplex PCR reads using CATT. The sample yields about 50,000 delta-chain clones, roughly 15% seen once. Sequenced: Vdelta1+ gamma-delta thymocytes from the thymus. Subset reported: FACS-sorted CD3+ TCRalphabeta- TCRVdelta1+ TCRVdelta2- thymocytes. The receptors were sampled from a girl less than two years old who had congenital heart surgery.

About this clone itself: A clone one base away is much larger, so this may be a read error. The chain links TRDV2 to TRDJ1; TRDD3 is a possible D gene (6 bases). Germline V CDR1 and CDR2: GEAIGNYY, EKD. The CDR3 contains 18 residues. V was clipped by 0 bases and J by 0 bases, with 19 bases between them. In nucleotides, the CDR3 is TGTGCCTGTGACACCGGAGGATCCGGGGGGAGGTACACCGATAAACTCATCTTT. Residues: CACDTGGSGGRYTDKLIF.

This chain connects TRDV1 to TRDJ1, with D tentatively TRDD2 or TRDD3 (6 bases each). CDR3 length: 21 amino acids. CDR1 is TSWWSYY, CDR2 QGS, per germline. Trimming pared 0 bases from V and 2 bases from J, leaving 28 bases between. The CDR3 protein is CALGELGVLPTPNWDTDKLIF. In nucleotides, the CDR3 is TGTGCTCTTGGGGAACTAGGGGTCCTACCGACCCCCAACTGGGATACCGATAAACTCATCTTT.

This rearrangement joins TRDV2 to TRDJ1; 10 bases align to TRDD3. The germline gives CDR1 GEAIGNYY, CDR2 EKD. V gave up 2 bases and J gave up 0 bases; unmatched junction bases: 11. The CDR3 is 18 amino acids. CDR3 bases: TGTGCCTGTGACAACGGGGGATACGAGAGGGCCCACACCGATAAACTCATCTTT. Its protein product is CACDNGGYERAHTDKLIF.

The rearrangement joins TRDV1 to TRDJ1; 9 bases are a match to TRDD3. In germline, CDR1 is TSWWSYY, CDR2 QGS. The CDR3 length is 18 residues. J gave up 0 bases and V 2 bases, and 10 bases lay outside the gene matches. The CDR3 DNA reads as TGTGCTCTTGGGGAAACTATAGGCTGGGGGATTTACACCGATAAACTCATCTTT. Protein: CALGETIGWGIYTDKLIF.

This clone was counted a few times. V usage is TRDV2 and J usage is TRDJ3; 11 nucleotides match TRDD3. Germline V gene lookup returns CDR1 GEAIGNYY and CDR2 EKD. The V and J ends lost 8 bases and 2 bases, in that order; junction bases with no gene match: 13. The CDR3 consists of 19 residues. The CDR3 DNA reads TGTGCCTCCCCGGGGGACTGGGGGATAACCGCCTGGGACACCCGACAGATGTTTTTC. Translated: CASPGDWGITAWDTRQMFF.

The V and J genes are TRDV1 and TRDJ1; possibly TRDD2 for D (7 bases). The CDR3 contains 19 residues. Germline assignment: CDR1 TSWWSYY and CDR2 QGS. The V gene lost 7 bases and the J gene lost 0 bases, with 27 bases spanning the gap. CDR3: CALEIPTVVGVSYTDKLIF. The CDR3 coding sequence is TGTGCTCTTGAGATTCCTACGGTGGTGGGGGTTTCCTACACCGATAAACTCATCTTT.

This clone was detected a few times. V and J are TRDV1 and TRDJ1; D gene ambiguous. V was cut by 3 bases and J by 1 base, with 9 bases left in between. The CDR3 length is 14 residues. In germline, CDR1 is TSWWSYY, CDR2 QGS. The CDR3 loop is CALGDLRSTDKLIF. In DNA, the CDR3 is TGTGCTCTTGGGGATCTTCGTTCCACCGATAAACTCATCTTT.

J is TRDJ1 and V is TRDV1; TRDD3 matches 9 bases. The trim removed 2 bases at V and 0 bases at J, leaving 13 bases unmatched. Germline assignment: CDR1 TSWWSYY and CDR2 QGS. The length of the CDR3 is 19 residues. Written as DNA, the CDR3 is TGTGCTCTTGGGGAAGGCTTGCGTTTGGGGGATAGATACACCGATAAACTCATCTTT. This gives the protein CALGEGLRLGDRYTDKLIF.

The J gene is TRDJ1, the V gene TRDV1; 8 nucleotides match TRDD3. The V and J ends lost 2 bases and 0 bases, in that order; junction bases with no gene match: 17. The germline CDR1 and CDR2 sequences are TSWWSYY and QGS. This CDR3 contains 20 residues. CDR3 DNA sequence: TGTGCTCTTGGGGAATCACCGTACCATGGGGGATCCGGGTACACCGATAAACTCATCTTT. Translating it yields CALGESPYHGGSGYTDKLIF.

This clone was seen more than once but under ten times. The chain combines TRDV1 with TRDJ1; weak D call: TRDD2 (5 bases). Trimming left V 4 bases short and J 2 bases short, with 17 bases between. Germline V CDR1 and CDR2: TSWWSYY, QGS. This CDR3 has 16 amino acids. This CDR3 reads CALGGSVTLQTDKLIF. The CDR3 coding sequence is TGTGCTCTTGGGGGTTCCGTAACCCTACAAACCGATAAACTCATCTTT.

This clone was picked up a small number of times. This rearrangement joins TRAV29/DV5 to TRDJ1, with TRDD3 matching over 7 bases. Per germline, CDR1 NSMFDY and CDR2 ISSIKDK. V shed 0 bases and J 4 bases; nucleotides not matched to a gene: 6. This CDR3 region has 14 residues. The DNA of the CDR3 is TGTGCAGCAAGCGAAGGGGGATTGGGCGATAAACTCATCTTT. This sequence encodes CAASEGGLGDKLIF.

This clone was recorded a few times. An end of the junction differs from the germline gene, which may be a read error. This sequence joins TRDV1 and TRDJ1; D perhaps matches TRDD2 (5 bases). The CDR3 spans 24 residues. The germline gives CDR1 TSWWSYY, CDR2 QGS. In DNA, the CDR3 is TGTGCTCTTGGCGAACAGCCCTACACCCGGTTGGACCCTCGGGGCCAGGCGGGAACCGATAAACTCATCTTT. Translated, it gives CALGEQPYTRLDPRGQAGTDKLIF.

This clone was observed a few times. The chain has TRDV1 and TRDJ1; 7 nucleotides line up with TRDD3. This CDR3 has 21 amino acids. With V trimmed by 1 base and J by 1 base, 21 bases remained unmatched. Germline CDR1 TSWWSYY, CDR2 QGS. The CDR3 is CALGEPGPSLWLGGGTDKLIF. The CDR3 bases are TGTGCTCTTGGGGAACCCGGGCCTTCTTTGTGGCTGGGGGGAGGCACCGATAAACTCATCTTT.

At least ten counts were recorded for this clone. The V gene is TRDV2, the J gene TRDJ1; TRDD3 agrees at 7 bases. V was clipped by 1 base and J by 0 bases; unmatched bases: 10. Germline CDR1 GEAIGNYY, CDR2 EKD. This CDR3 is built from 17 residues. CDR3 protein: CACDTEAGGHYTDKLIF. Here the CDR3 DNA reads TGTGCCTGTGACACGGAGGCTGGGGGTCACTACACCGATAAACTCATCTTT.

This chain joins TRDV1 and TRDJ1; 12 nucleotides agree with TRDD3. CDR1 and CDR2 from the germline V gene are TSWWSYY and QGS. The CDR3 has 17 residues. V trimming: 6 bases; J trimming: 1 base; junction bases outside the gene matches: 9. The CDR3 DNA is TGTGCTCTTGGAGAGGGGTGCTGGGGGATACGCACCGATAAACTCATCTTT. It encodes CALGEGCWGIRTDKLIF.

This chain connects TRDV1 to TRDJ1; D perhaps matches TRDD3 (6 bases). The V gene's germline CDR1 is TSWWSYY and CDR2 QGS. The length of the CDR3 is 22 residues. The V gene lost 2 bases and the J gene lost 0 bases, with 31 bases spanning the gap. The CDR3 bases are TGTGCTCTTGGGGAAAAACTATTCCCTATGAGGGATAGCATCTTGTACACCGATAAACTCATCTTT. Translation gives CALGEKLFPMRDSILYTDKLIF.

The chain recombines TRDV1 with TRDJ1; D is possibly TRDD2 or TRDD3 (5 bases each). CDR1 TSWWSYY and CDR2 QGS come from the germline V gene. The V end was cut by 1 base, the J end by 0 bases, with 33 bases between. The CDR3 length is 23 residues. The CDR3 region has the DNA TGTGCTCTTGGGGAACGGGATCTGGGTGAGGTGTGGCCTTTTCCTCCTCACACCGATAAACTCATCTTT. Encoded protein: CALGERDLGEVWPFPPHTDKLIF.

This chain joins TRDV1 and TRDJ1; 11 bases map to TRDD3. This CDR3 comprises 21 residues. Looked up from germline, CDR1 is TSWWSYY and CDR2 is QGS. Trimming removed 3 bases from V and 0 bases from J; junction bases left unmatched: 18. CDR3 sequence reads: CALGERPPSYWGIVYTDKLIF. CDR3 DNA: TGTGCTCTTGGGGAGAGGCCCCCTTCCTACTGGGGGATAGTCTACACCGATAAACTCATCTTT.

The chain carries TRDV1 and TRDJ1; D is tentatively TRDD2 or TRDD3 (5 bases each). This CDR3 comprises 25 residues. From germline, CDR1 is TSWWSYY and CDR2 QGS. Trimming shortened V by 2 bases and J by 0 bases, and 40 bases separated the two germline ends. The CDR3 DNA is TGTGCTCTTGGGGAAGGAGGGATTTTCCTTTCCTTACTGGAGGGAAAAACCTTGTACACCGATAAACTCATCTTT. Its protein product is CALGEGGIFLSLLEGKTLYTDKLIF.

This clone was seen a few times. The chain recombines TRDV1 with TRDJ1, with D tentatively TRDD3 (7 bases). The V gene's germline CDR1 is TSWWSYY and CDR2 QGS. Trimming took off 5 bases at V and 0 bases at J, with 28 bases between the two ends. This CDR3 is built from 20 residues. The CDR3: CALGPSFPSWFGGDTDKLIF. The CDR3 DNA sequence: TGTGCTCTTGGGCCATCCTTCCCCTCTTGGTTTGGGGGAGACACCGATAAACTCATCTTT.

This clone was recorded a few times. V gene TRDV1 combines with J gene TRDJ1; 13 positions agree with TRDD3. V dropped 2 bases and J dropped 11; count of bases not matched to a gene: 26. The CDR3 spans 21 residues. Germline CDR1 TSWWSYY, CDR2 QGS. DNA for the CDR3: TGTGCTCTTGGGGAAGTCTCTTTGGGGGTACTGGGGGATACGCTCCCTAAAAGGCTCATCTTT. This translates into CALGEVSLGVLGDTLPKRLIF.

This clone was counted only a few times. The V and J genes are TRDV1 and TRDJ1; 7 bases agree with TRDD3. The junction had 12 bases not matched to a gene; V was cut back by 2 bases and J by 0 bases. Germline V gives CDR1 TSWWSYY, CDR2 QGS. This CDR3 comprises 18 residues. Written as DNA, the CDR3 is TGTGCTCTTGGGGAAGGTGGCCTGGGGGCCAGGTACACCGATAAACTCATCTTT. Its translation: CALGEGGLGARYTDKLIF.

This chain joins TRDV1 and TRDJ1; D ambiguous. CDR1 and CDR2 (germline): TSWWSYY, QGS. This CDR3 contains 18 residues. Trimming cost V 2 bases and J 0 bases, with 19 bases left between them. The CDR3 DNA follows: TGTGCTCTTGGGGAAGGGGTACAGTGGGTTCCCCACACCGATAAACTCATCTTT. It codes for CALGEGVQWVPHTDKLIF.

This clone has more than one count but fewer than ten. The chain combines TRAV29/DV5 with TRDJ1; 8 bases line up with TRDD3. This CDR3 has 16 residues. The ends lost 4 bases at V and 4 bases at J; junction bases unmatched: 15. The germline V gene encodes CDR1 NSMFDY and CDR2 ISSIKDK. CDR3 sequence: CAAQRTGGPAGDKLIF. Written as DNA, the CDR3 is TGTGCAGCACAGCGTACTGGGGGCCCCGCGGGCGATAAACTCATCTTT. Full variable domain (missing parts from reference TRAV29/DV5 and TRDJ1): DQQVKQNSPSLSVQEGRISILNCDYTNSMFDYFLWYKKYPAEGPTFLISISSIKDKNEDGRFTVFLNKSAKHLSLHIVPSQPGDSAVYFCAAQRTGGPAGDKLIFGKGTRVTVEP.

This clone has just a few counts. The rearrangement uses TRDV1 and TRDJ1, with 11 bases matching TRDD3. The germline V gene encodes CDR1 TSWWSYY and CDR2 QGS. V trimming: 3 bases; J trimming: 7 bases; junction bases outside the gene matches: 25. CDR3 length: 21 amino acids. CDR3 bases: TGTGCTCTTGGGGACCCCTACGGTCACTACTGGGGGATAGGGGGGTCTCGTAAACTCATCTTT. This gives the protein CALGDPYGHYWGIGGSRKLIF.

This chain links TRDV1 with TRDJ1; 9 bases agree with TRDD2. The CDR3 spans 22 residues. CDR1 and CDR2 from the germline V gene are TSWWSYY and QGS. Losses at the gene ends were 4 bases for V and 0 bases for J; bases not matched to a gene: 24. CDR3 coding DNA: TGTGCTCTTGGGGCAGGTCGCCTTCCTACCTTGTCCGGGGAGAGGGACACCGATAAACTCATCTTT. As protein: CALGAGRLPTLSGERDTDKLIF.

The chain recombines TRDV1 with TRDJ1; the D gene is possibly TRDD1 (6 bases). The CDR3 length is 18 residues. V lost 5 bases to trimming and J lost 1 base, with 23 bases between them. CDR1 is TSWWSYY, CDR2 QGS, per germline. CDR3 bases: TGTGCTCTTGGGAACTCTTGCGACCAAATAGGGGGCACCGATAAACTCATCTTT. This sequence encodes CALGNSCDQIGGTDKLIF.

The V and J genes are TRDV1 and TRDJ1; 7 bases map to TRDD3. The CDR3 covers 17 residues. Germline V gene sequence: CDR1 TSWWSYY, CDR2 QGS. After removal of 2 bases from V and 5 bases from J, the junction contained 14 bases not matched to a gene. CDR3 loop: CALGEGLRTYWGDKLIF. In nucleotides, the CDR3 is TGTGCTCTTGGGGAAGGTCTCCGCACCTACTGGGGTGATAAACTCATCTTT.